This T cell receptor (beta chain) was profiled in a study of blood T cell repertoires in COVID-19. Study context: The origin of the acute and convalescent COVID-19 samples was the United States, Italy and Spain. PBMCs, B-cell-depleted T cells, or T cells were the source of the cDNA or gDNA that made up the material.

The V end lost 7 bases, the J end lost 2 bases, and 8 bases lay between the germline ends. The CDR3 extends over 13 amino acids. Germline V gives CDR1 SNHLY, CDR2 FYNNEI. In the authors' methods: Estimates of nucleated cell counts were drawn from the amplification of reference gene primers. Profiled with immunoSEQ multiplex PCR; TCRdb holds only in-frame clones, not every one. V and J calls and clone size are copied from that table; D and trimming were computed from the DNA. The sample contains 25,000 to 35,000 clones, roughly 87% of which appear only once. Sequenced input: peripheral blood. The chain is built from TRBV2 and TRBJ2-2, with D hard to call. This receptor was identified in a man of 80 years or more with acute or convalescent COVID-19. The CDR3 sequence is CASKETNTGELFF. Written as DNA, the CDR3 is TGTGCCAGCAAAGAGACTAACACCGGGGAGCTGTTTTTT. Using reference TRBV2 and TRBJ2-2 for the parts outside the CDR3, the full variable domain is EPEVTQTPSHQVTQMGQEVILRCVPISNHLYFYWYRQILGQKVEFLVSFYNNEISEKSEIFDDQFSVERPDGSNFTLKIRSTKLEDSAMYFCASKETNTGELFFGEGSRLTVL.